Listed here is a single T cell receptor (beta chain). Between the trimmed V and J ends, which lost 5 bases and 3 bases, there was a span of 11 bases. The CDR3 is 13 residues long. Assay: immunoSEQ multiplex PCR; the TCRdb copy retains only in-frame clones and omits some. The profile shows tens of thousands of clones, less than 95% of them singletons. The data belong to a study of control samples from healthy donors and cancer patients. The rearrangement joins TRBV12-3 or TRBV12-4 to TRBJ2-7, with unresolved D. The TCR sequence derives from a man aged 55 to 70 in good health. The specimen sequenced was blood. DNA of the CDR3: TGTGCCAGCAGTCGCGACCAAATCTACGAGCAGTACTTC. It is translated as CASSRDQIYEQYF.